This T cell receptor beta chain stems from a study of blood T cell repertoires in COVID-19. Looking at the study overall: There were acute and convalescent COVID-19 samples, and they came from the United States, Italy and Spain.

Clones were sequenced by immunoSEQ multiplex PCR, and TCRdb holds only the in-frame ones, with some missing. Of around 250,000 clones listed, about 89% are singletons. The V and J ends lost 5 bases and 10 bases, in that order; junction bases with no gene match: 7. The V gene's germline CDR1 is SGHTA and CDR2 FQGNSA. The CDR3 runs to 15 residues. Material for sequencing was peripheral blood. The chain employs TRBV7-2 and TRBJ2-1; 14 bases fit TRBD2. The clonotype originates from a woman aged 40 to 50 who had recovered from COVID-19. The CDR3: CASSPGTSGRVEQFF. Written as DNA, the CDR3 is TGTGCCAGCAGCCCCGGGACTAGCGGGAGAGTGGAGCAGTTCTTC.